Following are 30 T cell receptor beta chains from one sample sequenced in a study of a mutant IDH1 vaccine in newly diagnosed glioma. Profiling relied on immunoSEQ multiplex PCR, and the TCRdb table lists in-frame clones only, not all of them. The sample has about 31,000 clones; over 65% are singletons. These receptors have no identified antigens. Time point defined: week 35, safety follow-up. A 20-mer mutant IDH1 peptide at 300 ug was injected subcutaneously with topical imiquimod. The sequenced sample was PBMCs, obtained from a glioma patient whose treatment included an IDH1 peptide vaccine. The receptors originated from a woman aged 35 to 49 with glioma.

This clone ranks as medium-sized. V gene TRBV25-1 combines with J gene TRBJ2-7; perhaps D is TRBD1 or TRBD2 (7 bases each). Trimming removed 6 bases from V and 2 bases from J, with 14 bases in between. Germline CDR1 is MGHDK and CDR2 is SYGVNS. CDR3 length: 14 residues. The CDR3 sequence: CASRPAGGAYEQYF. The CDR3 DNA sequence: TGTGCCAGCAGACCCGCAGGGGGGGCCTACGAGCAGTACTTC.

This clone was seen only once. The chain carries TRBV10-2 and TRBJ2-7; maybe TRBD1 (6 bases). The CDR3 has 13 amino acids. Germline V gene sequence: CDR1 WSHSY, CDR2 SAAADI. Trimming stripped 8 bases from V and 5 bases from J, with 16 bases between. The CDR3 region has the DNA TGCGCCAGCTTGGTCGGGACAACCAACGAGCAGTACTTC. Its translation: CASLVGTTNEQYF.

The chain couples TRBV7-9 to TRBJ1-1; D ambiguous. The CDR3 consists of 15 residues. Trimming shortened V by 4 bases and J by 1 base, and 13 bases separated the two germline ends. CDR1 and CDR2 from the germline V gene are SEHNR and FQNEAQ (reference sequence). CDR3 nucleotides: TGTGCCAGCAGCTCCCTCCGGGGTTCGAACACTGAAGCTTTCTTT. Translation: CASSSLRGSNTEAFF. The full variable domain, rest sourced from reference TRBV7-9 and TRBJ1-1, is DTGVSQNPRHKITKRGQNVTFRCDPISEHNRLYWYRQTLGQGPEFLTYFQNEAQLEKSRLLSDRFSAERPKGSFSTLEIQRTEQGDSAMYLCASSSLRGSNTEAFFGQGTRLTVV.

The chain is built from TRBV5-4 and TRBJ2-1; no clear D gene. The CDR3 has 18 amino acids. The V gene lost 4 bases and the J gene lost 0 bases, with 20 bases spanning the gap. Germline V gene lookup returns CDR1 SGHNT and CDR2 YYREEE (reference sequence). CDR3 coding DNA: TGTGCCAGCAGCGCAGGCGGAGTGGCCGCCAGCTCCTACAATGAGCAGTTCTTC. This translates into CASSAGGVAASSYNEQFF.

The chain links TRBV7-2 to TRBJ1-6, with D uncertain. This CDR3 has 17 amino acids. With 2 bases removed from V and 0 bases from J, the gap between germline ends came to 11 bases. Germline CDR1 is SGHTA and CDR2 is FQGNSA. The CDR3 here is CASSLSARSSYNSPLHF. CDR3 sequence (DNA): TGTGCCAGCAGCTTATCGGCGCGGAGCTCCTATAATTCACCCCTCCACTTT.

This clone appeared a single time. The chain has TRBV9 and TRBJ2-1; D unclear. CDR3 length: 11 residues. The germline gives CDR1 SGDLS, CDR2 YYNGEE. The V end lost 0 bases, the J end lost 8 bases, and 3 bases lay between the germline ends. CDR3 region: CASSVDDEQFF. The CDR3 DNA sequence: TGTGCCAGCAGCGTAGACGATGAGCAGTTCTTC.

V is TRBV28 and J is TRBJ1-2; 7 nucleotides line up with TRBD1. The germline CDR1 and CDR2 sequences are MDHEN and SYDVKM. After removal of 2 bases from V and 8 bases from J, the junction contained 11 bases not matched to a gene. CDR3 length equals 15 residues. In DNA form, the CDR3 reads TGTGCCAGCAGTTTAAAAGCCGGAGGGGGCGGCGGCTACACCTTC. Protein: CASSLKAGGGGGYTF.

The V call is TRBV27, the J call TRBJ1-2; no firm D call. The CDR3 loop spans 13 amino acids. CDR1 is MNHEY and CDR2 is SMNVEV in the germline V gene (reference sequence). V was pared by 5 bases and J by 7 bases, with 14 bases between. CDR3 protein: CASSRAGWVGYTF. The CDR3 DNA follows: TGTGCCAGCAGTCGTGCGGGCTGGGTTGGCTACACCTTC.

The chain combines TRBV5-1 with TRBJ1-1; 11 nucleotides line up with TRBD1. The CDR3 length is 13 residues. The germline V gene has CDR1 SGHRS and CDR2 YFSETQ. V lost 0 bases to trimming and J lost 11 bases; unmatched junction nucleotides: 3. Here the CDR3 reads CASSLEWDRGAFF. CDR3 nucleotides: TGCGCCAGCAGCTTGGAGTGGGACAGGGGGGCTTTCTTT.

The rearrangement joins TRBV10-1 to TRBJ2-1; 11 nucleotides line up with TRBD2. Germline V gives CDR1 WNHNN, CDR2 SYGVQD (reference sequence). This CDR3 comprises 19 residues. J gave up 4 bases and V 4 bases, and 15 bases lay outside the gene matches. The CDR3 region has the DNA TGCGCCAGCAGTGCACTCCCGCCGGGACTAGCGGCCCCTTACAATGAGCAGTTCTTC. Its protein product is CASSALPPGLAAPYNEQFF.

The rearrangement links TRBV2 to TRBJ2-5; the match to TRBD2 covers 9 bases. This CDR3 is built from 13 residues. The V gene end was trimmed by 4 bases and the J gene end by 4 bases; junction bases not matched to a gene: 1. Germline CDR1 is SNHLY and CDR2 is FYNNEI. The CDR3 DNA is TGTGCCAGCAGTGGCGGGGGGGGAGAGACCCAGTACTTC. Translation gives CASSGGGGETQYF.

The CDR3 DNA reads as TGCGCCAGCAGCGCCGACCGGGGCCTAGGGTTGGAGACCCAGTACTTC. It specifies CASSADRGLGLETQYF. The chain links TRBV5-1 to TRBJ2-5; D tentatively reads TRBD1 or TRBD2 (5 bases each). The ends were cut back, 4 bases at V and 5 bases at J, with 21 bases in the middle. The CDR3 has 16 residues. Per the germline V gene, CDR1 is SGHRS and CDR2 is YFSETQ.

The chain has TRBV5-6 and TRBJ1-1; D unresolved. The CDR3 covers 15 residues. CDR1 is SGHDT and CDR2 is YYEEEE in the germline V gene. Trimming took off 4 bases at V and 4 bases at J, with 17 bases between the two ends. The chain's CDR3 is CASSPLGWGPTEAFF. The CDR3 coding sequence is TGTGCCAGCAGCCCGCTCGGCTGGGGTCCCACTGAAGCTTTCTTT.

The CDR3 spells CSARSDYGYTF. The CDR3 bases are TGCAGTGCCCGATCTGACTATGGCTACACCTTC. V and J are TRBV20-1 and TRBJ1-2, with D hard to call. V gave up 6 bases and J gave up 3 bases, with 8 bases separating them. There are 11 residues in the CDR3. Germline CDR1 DFQATT, CDR2 SNEGSKA (reference sequence).

The chain combines TRBV9 with TRBJ1-1; 8 nucleotides line up with TRBD1. The CDR3 sequence is 14 residues long. J was trimmed by 2 bases and V by 1 base; bases with no gene match: 1. Germline lookup yields CDR1 SGDLS and CDR2 YYNGEE. CDR3 loop: CASSVQGANTEAFF. The DNA for the CDR3 is TGTGCCAGCAGCGTACAGGGGGCTAACACTGAAGCTTTCTTT.

V gene TRBV19 combines with J gene TRBJ1-5; a possible D gene is TRBD1 (6 bases). Per germline, CDR1 LNHDA and CDR2 SQIVND (reference sequence). V was trimmed by 7 bases and J by 9 bases, leaving 19 bases between them. This CDR3 region has 14 residues. CDR3 protein: CASKGDLLNMPQHF. In nucleotides, the CDR3 is TGTGCCAGTAAGGGGGACCTACTAAATATGCCCCAGCATTTT. Full variable domain (outside the CDR3, taken from reference TRBV19 and TRBJ1-5): DGGITQSPKYLFRKEGQNVTLSCEQNLNHDAMYWYRQDPGQGLRLIYYSQIVNDFQKGDIAEGYSVSREKKESFPLTVTSAQKNPTAFYLCASKGDLLNMPQHFGDGTRLSIL.

This chain joins TRBV29-1 and TRBJ2-3, with TRBD2 matching 11 bases. The CDR3 has 15 residues. V was pared by 1 base and J by 2 bases, with 2 bases of the junction left unmatched. Germline V gives CDR1 SQVTM, CDR2 ANQGSEA. The CDR3 nucleotides read TGCAGCGTTGAAGGACTAGCGGGGTACACAGATACGCAGTATTTT. It specifies CSVEGLAGYTDTQYF.

This clone occurred once. The chain couples TRBV11-3 to TRBJ2-3, with D unresolved. Germline CDR1 reads SGHNT; CDR2 reads YENEEA. V lost 1 base to trimming and J lost 5 bases, with 4 bases between them. The CDR3 totals 12 residues. This CDR3 is CASSLGLDTQYF. CDR3 DNA sequence: TGTGCCAGCAGCTTAGGGCTAGATACGCAGTATTTT.

V gene TRBV7-6 combines with J gene TRBJ1-2; tentatively, D is TRBD1 (6 bases). V lost 2 bases and J 6 bases, leaving 10 bases between the germline ends. The CDR3 runs 13 residues. The germline V gene has CDR1 SGHVS and CDR2 FNYEAQ. The CDR3 protein is CASSLQQGHGYTF. Written as DNA, the CDR3 is TGTGCCAGCAGCTTACAACAGGGCCATGGCTACACCTTC.

The rearrangement joins TRBV27 to TRBJ2-7; D call uncertain. Trimming pared 5 bases from V and 3 bases from J, leaving 17 bases between. The V gene's germline CDR1 is MNHEY and CDR2 SMNVEV (reference sequence). CDR3 length equals 15 residues. DNA for the CDR3: TGTGCCAGCAGTCCTGGGTTTAGCCGACACTACGAGCAGTACTTC. Its protein product is CASSPGFSRHYEQYF.

The chain uses TRBV12-5 and TRBJ1-6; tentatively, D is TRBD1 (6 bases). Germline CDR1 reads LGHNT; CDR2 reads FRNRAP. V was shortened by 2 bases and J by 6 bases, with 17 bases between the two germline ends. This CDR3 spans 17 amino acids. The CDR3 reads CASGLPGGGPRNSPLHF. The CDR3 DNA reads TGTGCTAGTGGTTTGCCTGGAGGGGGACCTCGTAATTCACCCCTCCACTTT. Looking up the rest from reference TRBV12-5 and TRBJ1-6 gives the full variable domain: DARVTQTPRHKVTEMGQEVTMRCQPILGHNTVFWYRQTMMQGLELLAYFRNRAPLDDSGMPKDRFSAEMPDATLATLKIQPSEPRDSAVYFCASGLPGGGPRNSPLHFGNGTRLTVT.

The V gene is TRBV5-4, the J gene TRBJ1-2; 9 nucleotides line up with TRBD1. This CDR3 has 13 residues. Germline-derived CDR1 and CDR2 are SGHNT and YYREEE (reference sequence). Trimming took 4 bases from V and 8 from J; bases not matched to a gene: 6. The CDR3 region is CASSLQGARGYTF. The CDR3 nucleotides read TGTGCCAGCAGCCTACAGGGGGCGCGAGGCTACACCTTC.

The chain couples TRBV25-1 to TRBJ1-1, with D perhaps matching TRBD1 (5 bases). Germline V gene sequence: CDR1 MGHDK, CDR2 SYGVNS. Trimming removed 1 base at V and 1 base at J, with 10 bases between. The CDR3 runs 15 residues. The CDR3 here is CASSESGRANTEAFF. In nucleotides, the CDR3 is TGTGCCAGCAGTGAATCAGGCAGGGCGAACACTGAAGCTTTCTTT.

The genes are TRBV5-1 and TRBJ1-2; TRBD1 matches at 9 bases. Germline CDR1 is SGHRS and CDR2 is YFSETQ. With 4 bases clipped from V and 5 bases from J, the junction kept 12 bases outside the gene matches. The CDR3 has 16 residues. For the CDR3, the DNA is TGCGCCAGCAGCAGGGGAACCGGGACAGGGCTGTATGGCTACACCTTC. Its protein product is CASSRGTGTGLYGYTF.

CDR3 sequence: CAWSQDRAPYNSPLHF. In DNA form, the CDR3 reads TGTGCCTGGAGTCAGGACAGGGCACCCTATAATTCACCCCTCCACTTT. The chain recombines TRBV30 with TRBJ1-6, with 8 nucleotides matching TRBD1. Germline CDR1 and CDR2: GTSNPN and SVGIG (reference sequence). Losses at the gene ends were 2 bases for V and 2 bases for J; bases not matched to a gene: 5. The CDR3 totals 16 residues.

This clone is a singleton in its sample. The chain combines TRBV27 with TRBJ1-2; the match to TRBD1 covers 9 bases. Trimming took 6 bases from V and 1 from J; bases not matched to a gene: 3. CDR1 and CDR2 from the germline V gene are MNHEY and SMNVEV (reference sequence). This CDR3 is built from 14 residues. The CDR3 is CASRTGQGNYGYTF. The CDR3 nucleotides read TGTGCCAGCAGAACGGGACAGGGTAACTATGGCTACACCTTC.

The chain uses TRBV10-3 and TRBJ1-4; D unclear. This CDR3 contains 11 residues. V lost 6 bases, J lost 8 bases, and 7 bases lay in between. Germline values: CDR1 ENHRY, CDR2 SYGVKD. Here the CDR3 DNA reads TGTGCCATCAGGTCTGGGGAAAAACTGTTTTTT. Protein: CAIRSGEKLFF.

This clone was found a few times. The rearrangement joins TRBV6-6 to TRBJ1-6; unclear D gene. The V and J ends lost 7 bases and 8 bases respectively, with 9 bases between them. Germline CDR1 is MNHNY and CDR2 is SVGAGI (reference sequence). This CDR3 comprises 12 residues. This chain's CDR3 is CASTPSDSPLHF. DNA for the CDR3: TGTGCCAGCACTCCCTCGGATTCACCCCTCCACTTT.

The chain joins TRBV5-1 to TRBJ1-5; TRBD1 matches 9 bases. CDR1 is SGHRS and CDR2 is YFSETQ in the germline V gene. The length of the CDR3 is 16 residues. The J segment lost 5 bases and the V segment lost 10 bases, leaving 16 bases of the junction unmatched. The CDR3 loop reads CAVGNGDRVPDQPQHF. The CDR3, as DNA: TGCGCCGTGGGGAATGGGGACAGGGTCCCGGATCAGCCCCAGCATTTT.

The chain combines TRBV7-9 with TRBJ1-4, with 7 bases fitting TRBD1. V lost 1 base and J lost 8; bases outside the gene matches: 7. This CDR3 is 15 amino acids long. The V gene's germline CDR1 is SEHNR and CDR2 FQNEAQ (reference sequence). In DNA form, the CDR3 reads TGTGCCAGCAGCTTAGTTCAGACAGGGAACGAAAAACTGTTTTTT. Translation: CASSLVQTGNEKLFF.